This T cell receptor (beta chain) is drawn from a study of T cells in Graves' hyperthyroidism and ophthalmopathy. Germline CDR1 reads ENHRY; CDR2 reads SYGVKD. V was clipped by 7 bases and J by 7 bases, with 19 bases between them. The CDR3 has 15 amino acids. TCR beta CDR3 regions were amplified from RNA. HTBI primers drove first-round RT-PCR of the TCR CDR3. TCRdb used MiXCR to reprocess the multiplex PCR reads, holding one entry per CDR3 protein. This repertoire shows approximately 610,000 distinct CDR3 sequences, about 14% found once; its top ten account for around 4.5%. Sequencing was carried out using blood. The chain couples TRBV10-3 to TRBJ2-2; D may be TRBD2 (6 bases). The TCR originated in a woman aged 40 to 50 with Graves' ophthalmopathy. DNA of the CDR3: TGTGCCATCAAGGAGGGGCCCCAAGGAATCGGGGAGCTGTTTTTT. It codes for CAIKEGPQGIGELFF.